This TCR beta chain was captured in a study of T cells in Graves' hyperthyroidism and ophthalmopathy. This clonotype was recorded at least ten times. There were TCR beta CDR3 regions amplified from RNA transcripts. RT-PCR in the first round (using the HTBI primer set) targeted the TCR CDR3. TCRdb redid the calling of the multiplex PCR reads with MiXCR, one entry per CDR3 protein. This table holds 550,000 to 650,000 distinct CDR3 sequences, about 14% found once. V was pared by 3 bases and J by 2 bases, with 14 bases between. The length of the CDR3 is 16 residues. The chain combines TRBV12-3 or TRBV12-4 with TRBJ2-1, with D unclear. The TCR comes from a woman aged 25 to 45 with Graves' hyperthyroidism that later progressed to Graves' ophthalmopathy. The sequencing input was blood. The CDR3 DNA reads as TGTGCCAGCAGTTTGGTAGGCCAGAAGGCCTACAATGAGCAGTTCTTC. Its translation: CASSLVGQKAYNEQFF.